A selection of T cell receptor beta chains follows, all from one sample in a study of T-cell memory formation after mild COVID-19. TCRdb ran MiXCR on the 5' RACE reads and lists one entry per CDR3 protein. The sample shows over 350,000 distinct CDR3 sequences, approximately 15% of them seen only once. Sequenced sample: PBMCs or a T cell subset sorted from them (not recorded which). The receptors originated from a young man who had mild COVID-19 (a few samples of this study predate the infection). Cell type and time point are not known. Both conserved end residues are part of each CDR3.

v_call cdr3_aa
TRBV6-5 CASSYSLKTGRGYGYTF
TRBV7-2 CASSNRDFLNTEAFF
TRBV7-2 CASSSKGPGLNQPQHF
TRBV27 CASGVTGGLSEQYF
TRBV5-1 CASSWEGNYGYTF
TRBV18 CASSPQGFDTEAFF
TRBV6-2/TRBV6-3 CASSPDYYNEQFF
TRBV7-8 CASSSQGAGSEQYF
TRBV5-1 CASSEGGYLYGYTF
TRBV9 CASNPSGQETQYF
TRBV6-2/TRBV6-3 CASRLGTGGTEAFF
TRBV20-1 CSVTRSDREVTDTQYF
TRBV27 CASRRDSPPSPLHF